Sequencing of this T cell receptor (beta chain) was carried out in a study of blood T cell repertoires in COVID-19. At the level of the study: From the United States, Italy and Spain came samples of acute and convalescent COVID-19.

In the authors' methods: For nucleated cells, counts were estimated from reference gene primer amplification. Assay: immunoSEQ multiplex PCR; the TCRdb copy retains only in-frame clones and omits some. The DNA gave D and trimming, while V, J and clone size come from that table. The sample includes 350,000 or so clones, 90% of them seen just once. This sequence was found in a man younger than 35 with active or convalescent COVID-19. Sequenced sample: peripheral blood.

This CDR3 reads CASNHGTEAQPQHF. The CDR3 DNA reads as TGTGCCAGCAACCACGGGACAGAGGCTCAGCCCCAGCATTTT. J is TRBJ1-5 and V is TRBV6-6; TRBD1 agrees at 7 bases. The germline CDR1 and CDR2 sequences are MNHNY and SVGAGI (reference sequence). This CDR3 contains 14 residues. V lost 7 bases to trimming and J lost 6 bases; unmatched junction nucleotides: 9.